This passage covers 18 T cell receptor beta chains from one sample sequenced in a study of blood T cell repertoires in COVID-19. Profiling relied on immunoSEQ multiplex PCR, and the TCRdb table lists in-frame clones only, not all of them. Of about 19,000 clones in the sample, around nine tenths were seen once. The material sequenced was peripheral blood. The receptors here all came from a human donor in a cohort sampled during active COVID-19.

This clone was seen once. The rearrangement links TRBV6-6 to TRBJ2-1; D remains unclear. The CDR3 is made up of 13 amino acids. Per germline, CDR1 MNHNY and CDR2 SVGAGI (reference sequence). Trimming took 5 bases from V and 6 from J, leaving 11 bases between them. The CDR3 DNA reads as TGTGCCAGCAGTCCGCTCCCAGGCAATGAGCAGTTCTTC. Its protein is CASSPLPGNEQFF.

For the CDR3, the DNA is TGTGCCAGCAGCCCGACAGGGGACTATAATTCACCCCTCCACTTT. This gives the protein CASSPTGDYNSPLHF. The V gene is TRBV2, the J gene TRBJ1-6, with 8 bases fitting TRBD1. V shed 6 bases and J 3 bases; nucleotides not matched to a gene: 4. The CDR3 consists of 15 residues. Germline CDR1 and CDR2: SNHLY and FYNNEI. The whole variable domain, filled in from reference TRBV2 and TRBJ1-6, reads EPEVTQTPSHQVTQMGQEVILRCVPISNHLYFYWYRQILGQKVEFLVSFYNNEISEKSEIFDDQFSVERPDGSNFTLKIRSTKLEDSAMYFCASSPTGDYNSPLHFGNGTRLTVT.

CDR3 DNA: TGTGCCAGCAGTGAAGAGCGGGAGTGGGGCGAGCAGTACTTC. Translated: CASSEEREWGEQYF. The rearrangement links TRBV2 to TRBJ2-7; the match to TRBD2 covers 8 bases. From germline, CDR1 is SNHLY and CDR2 FYNNEI. With 1 base clipped from V and 6 bases from J, the junction kept 5 bases outside the gene matches. The CDR3 is made up of 14 amino acids.

The J gene is TRBJ2-3, the V gene TRBV11-2; weak D call: TRBD1 (5 bases). Germline loops: CDR1 SGHAT, CDR2 FQNNGV. V was trimmed by 7 bases and J by 1 base, leaving 9 bases between them. The CDR3 runs to 13 residues. CDR3 loop: CASNQGRTDTQYF. CDR3 coding DNA: TGTGCCAGCAACCAGGGTCGCACAGATACGCAGTATTTT.

This rearrangement joins TRBV6-2 or TRBV6-3 to TRBJ1-1, with TRBD1 as a possible D gene (6 bases). V lost 2 bases, J lost 1 base, and 14 bases lay in between. CDR1 is MNHEY, CDR2 SVGEGT, per germline. CDR3 length: 16 residues. CDR3 coding DNA: TGTGCCAGCAGTTACCCGGGGGGGCGCCCGAACACTGAAGCTTTCTTT. It codes for CASSYPGGRPNTEAFF.

This clone was observed a handful of times. V gene TRBV15 combines with J gene TRBJ2-2, with 10 bases aligning to TRBD2. This CDR3 has 16 amino acids. Looked up from germline, CDR1 is LNHNV and CDR2 is YYDKDF (reference sequence). V was clipped by 5 bases and J by 5 bases; unmatched bases: 8. This CDR3 reads CATSLSAGGRTGELFF. CDR3 bases: TGTGCCACCAGCCTATCAGCGGGGGGGCGGACCGGGGAGCTGTTTTTT.

The V and J genes are TRBV12-3 or TRBV12-4 and TRBJ2-1; tentative D call: TRBD1 (6 bases). The CDR3 is 13 residues long. Deletions cut 3 bases from V and 4 bases from J, with 7 bases between. The CDR3 is CASSFQGYNEQFF. The CDR3, as DNA: TGTGCCAGCAGTTTCCAGGGGTACAATGAGCAGTTCTTC.

This chain uses TRBV4-2 with TRBJ2-5, with 8 bases fitting TRBD2. This CDR3 spans 14 amino acids. CDR1 and CDR2 (germline): LGHNA, YNFKEQ. V shed 5 bases and J 3 bases; nucleotides not matched to a gene: 5. The CDR3 DNA reads as TGTGCCAGCAGCATGTCAGCGGGAGAAGAGACCCAGTACTTC. Protein: CASSMSAGEETQYF.

The chain couples TRBV25-1 to TRBJ2-5; TRBD2 matches 9 bases. Looked up from germline, CDR1 is MGHDK and CDR2 is SYGVNS. V trimming: 2 bases; J trimming: 6 bases; junction bases outside the gene matches: 13. CDR3 length equals 17 residues. CDR3 amino acids: CASSEGGGRALLQTQYF. The CDR3 DNA reads TGTGCCAGCAGTGAAGGCGGCGGGAGGGCGCTCCTCCAGACCCAGTACTTC.

V gene TRBV2 combines with J gene TRBJ1-1; TRBD1 matches at 7 bases. This CDR3 is built from 13 residues. Trimming removed 8 bases from V and 1 base from J; junction bases left unmatched: 4. CDR1 is SNHLY and CDR2 is FYNNEI in the germline V gene. The CDR3, as DNA: TGTGCCAGCGGGGGACAGCCGAACACTGAAGCTTTCTTT. Its protein product is CASGGQPNTEAFF. The full variable domain, rest sourced from reference TRBV2 and TRBJ1-1, is EPEVTQTPSHQVTQMGQEVILRCVPISNHLYFYWYRQILGQKVEFLVSFYNNEISEKSEIFDDQFSVERPDGSNFTLKIRSTKLEDSAMYFCASGGQPNTEAFFGQGTRLTVV.

The CDR3 spells CASSVSRLAGGTQGANVLTF. DNA for the CDR3: TGTGCCAGCAGTGTAAGCCGACTAGCGGGAGGGACGCAGGGGGCCAACGTCCTGACTTTC. The chain is built from TRBV2 and TRBJ2-6; the match to TRBD2 covers 14 bases. Germline V lookup: CDR1 SNHLY, CDR2 FYNNEI. V trimming: 4 bases; J trimming: 4 bases; junction bases outside the gene matches: 12. This CDR3 is built from 20 residues.

The gene calls are TRBV10-3 and TRBJ2-7; 15 nucleotides line up with TRBD2. CDR3 length equals 17 residues. V shed 3 bases, J shed 6 bases, and the junction held 9 bases outside the gene matches. CDR1 and CDR2 from the germline V gene are ENHRY and SYGVKD. CDR3 region: CAISDASRGLAGGEQYF. CDR3 in DNA: TGTGCCATCAGTGATGCATCAAGGGGACTAGCGGGAGGCGAGCAGTACTTC.

The chain recombines TRBV5-1 with TRBJ2-5, with TRBD1 matching over 7 bases. J was trimmed by 5 bases and V by 0 bases; bases with no gene match: 4. CDR3 size: 14 residues. CDR1 and CDR2 from the germline V gene are SGHRS and YFSETQ. CDR3 coding DNA: TGCGCCAGCAGCTTGGGACAGGGTATGGAGACCCAGTACTTC. It yields the protein CASSLGQGMETQYF. Together with reference TRBV5-1 and TRBJ2-5, the CDR3 gives the full variable domain: KAGVTQTPRYLIKTRGQQVTLSCSPISGHRSVSWYQQTPGQGLQFLFEYFSETQRNKGNFPGRFSGRQFSNSRSEMNVSTLELGDSALYLCASSLGQGMETQYFGPGTRLLVL.

CDR3 amino acids: CASSPTGTNRGYTF. In DNA, the CDR3 is TGTGCCAGCAGCCCGACCGGGACAAATAGAGGCTACACCTTC. V gene TRBV6-2 or TRBV6-3 combines with J gene TRBJ1-2; a weak D match, TRBD1 (6 bases). Deletions cut 6 bases from V and 8 bases from J, with 19 bases between. The V gene's germline CDR1 is MNHEY and CDR2 SVGEGT. This CDR3 comprises 14 residues.

CDR3 residues: CASSLTPQRELGETQYF. CDR3 in DNA: TGCGCCAGCAGCCTAACCCCTCAGCGGGAGCTTGGGGAGACCCAGTACTTC. The J gene is TRBJ2-5, the V gene TRBV4-1, with 8 positions matching TRBD2. Germline V gene sequence: CDR1 MGHRA, CDR2 YSYEKL. This CDR3 spans 17 amino acids. J gave up 5 bases and V 4 bases, and 15 bases lay outside the gene matches.

The V and J genes are TRBV6-5 and TRBJ1-1, with TRBD1 as a possible D gene (6 bases). The germline gives CDR1 MNHEY, CDR2 SVGAGI. The ends were cut back, 7 bases at V and 4 bases at J, with 13 bases in the middle. The CDR3 runs 13 residues. CDR3 region: CASTDRQATEAFF. The CDR3 nucleotides are TGTGCCAGCACCGACAGACAGGCCACTGAAGCTTTCTTT.

The rearrangement uses TRBV3-1 (or the pseudogene TRBV3-2) and TRBJ2-1; 16 bases are shared with TRBD2. The CDR3 spans 18 residues. Germline V lookup: CDR1 LGHDT, CDR2 YNNKEL (reference sequence). The J segment lost 7 bases and the V segment lost 1 base, leaving 7 bases of the junction unmatched. The DNA for the CDR3 is TGTGCCAGCAGCCAAGGATTGGGACTAGCGGGAGGGAGAAATGAGCAGTTCTTC. As protein: CASSQGLGLAGGRNEQFF.

V usage is TRBV2 and J usage is TRBJ1-4, with no clear D. Germline lookup yields CDR1 SNHLY and CDR2 FYNNEI. The CDR3 has 16 residues. The V and J ends lost 6 bases and 3 bases respectively, with 17 bases between them. CDR3: CASRVDRGESNEKLFF. The CDR3 region has the DNA TGTGCCAGCAGGGTCGACCGGGGAGAGTCTAATGAAAAACTGTTTTTT.